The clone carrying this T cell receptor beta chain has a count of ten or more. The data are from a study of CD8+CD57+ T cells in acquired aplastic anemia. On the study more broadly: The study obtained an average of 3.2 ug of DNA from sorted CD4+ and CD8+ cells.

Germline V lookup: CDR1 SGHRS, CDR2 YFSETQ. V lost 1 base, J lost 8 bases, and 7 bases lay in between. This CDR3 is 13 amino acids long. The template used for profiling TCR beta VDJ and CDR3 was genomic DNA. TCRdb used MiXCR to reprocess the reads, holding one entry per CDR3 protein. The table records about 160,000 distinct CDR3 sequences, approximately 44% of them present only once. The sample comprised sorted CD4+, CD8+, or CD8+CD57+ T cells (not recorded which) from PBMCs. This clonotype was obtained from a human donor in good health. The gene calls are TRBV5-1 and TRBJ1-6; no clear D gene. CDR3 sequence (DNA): TGCGCCAGCAGCTTGAGTCCGTATTCACCCCTCCACTTT. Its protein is CASSLSPYSPLHF.